Below, one T cell receptor beta chain is given with its context. Antigen specificity is unknown. The data belong to a study of T cell responses to AZD1222 COVID-19 vaccine. Study-wide points: Epitopes outside B.1.351 and B.1.1.7 mutated regions reportedly drew nearly half of spike TCRs. Seropositivity was recorded at baseline in only six AZD1222 recipients.

The germline V gene encodes CDR1 SNHLY and CDR2 FYNNEI. V was pared by 7 bases and J by 0 bases, with 10 bases between. The CDR3 sequence is 13 residues long. TCRdb's table, derived via immunoSEQ multiplex PCR, lists solely in-frame clones and lacks some. The data contain about 80,000 clones, 85% to 95% of them seen just once; the ten biggest clones take up around 8%. This chain uses TRBV2 with TRBJ2-7; D may be TRBD2 (6 bases). The source material was peripheral blood, sampled 28 days after the second AZD1222 dose. The receptor comes from an adult who received the AZD1222 COVID-19 vaccine. Here the CDR3 DNA reads TGTGCCAGCATAGGCGGGATCTCCTACGAGCAGTACTTC. It encodes CASIGGISYEQYF. Drawing the rest from reference TRBV2 and TRBJ2-7, the complete variable domain is EPEVTQTPSHQVTQMGQEVILRCVPISNHLYFYWYRQILGQKVEFLVSFYNNEISEKSEIFDDQFSVERPDGSNFTLKIRSTKLEDSAMYFCASIGGISYEQYFGPGTRLTVT.